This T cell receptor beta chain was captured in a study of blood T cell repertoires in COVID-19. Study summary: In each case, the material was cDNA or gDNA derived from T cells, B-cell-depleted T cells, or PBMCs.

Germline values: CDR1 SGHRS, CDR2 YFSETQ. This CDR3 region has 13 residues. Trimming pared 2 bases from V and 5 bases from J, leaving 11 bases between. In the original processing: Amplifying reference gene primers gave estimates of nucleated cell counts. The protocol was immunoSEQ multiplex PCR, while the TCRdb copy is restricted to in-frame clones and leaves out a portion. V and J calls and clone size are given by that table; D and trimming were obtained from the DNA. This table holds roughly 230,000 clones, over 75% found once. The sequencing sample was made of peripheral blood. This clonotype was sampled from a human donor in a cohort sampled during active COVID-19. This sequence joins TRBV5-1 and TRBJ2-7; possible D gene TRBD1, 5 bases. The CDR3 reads CASSFDRTHEQYF. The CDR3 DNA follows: TGCGCCAGCAGCTTCGACAGAACCCACGAGCAGTACTTC.